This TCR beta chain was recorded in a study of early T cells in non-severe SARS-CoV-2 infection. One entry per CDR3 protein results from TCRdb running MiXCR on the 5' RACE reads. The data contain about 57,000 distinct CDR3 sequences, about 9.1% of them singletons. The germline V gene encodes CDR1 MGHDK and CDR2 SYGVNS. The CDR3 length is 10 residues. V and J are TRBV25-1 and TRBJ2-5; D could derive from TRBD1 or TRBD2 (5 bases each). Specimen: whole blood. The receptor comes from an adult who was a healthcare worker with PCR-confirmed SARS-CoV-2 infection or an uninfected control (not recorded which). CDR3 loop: CASWGETQYF. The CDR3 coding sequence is TGTGCTTCATGGGGGGAGACCCAGTACTTC.